This T cell receptor beta chain was sequenced in a study of CD4 T cell repertoires in COVID-19. Study as a whole: Relabeled CFSE-low cells, IL-2-expanded for about nine days, met spikes from other coronaviruses.

With regard to this clone: The antigen is unknown.

This CDR3 is built from 16 residues. With 0 bases clipped from V and 5 bases from J, the junction kept 6 bases outside the gene matches. CDR1 SGHRS and CDR2 YFSETQ come from the germline V gene. Study-level results: Some SARS-CoV-2 clonotypes, between 7 and 25%, recurred in SARS-CoV and/or HKU1 cultures.

Sequencing was performed with immunoSEQ multiplex PCR; in TCRdb, only in-frame clones are kept and a portion is missing. The table includes approximately 79,000 clones, about 83% detected once. The sequencing here drew on CD4+ T cells from peripheral blood, taken after recovery from COVID-19. J is TRBJ2-1 and V is TRBV5-1; the match to TRBD2 covers 9 bases. The TCR comes from a human donor who had COVID-19. This CDR3 is CASSLDLAGSHNEQFF. The CDR3 DNA is TGCGCCAGCAGCTTGGACCTAGCGGGGTCCCACAATGAGCAGTTCTTC.